This TCR beta chain was sequenced for a study of cytomegalovirus exposure and HLA in healthy donors. Study observations and caveats: According to the study, roughly 160 TCR beta chains were cytomegalovirus-associated. Clonal expansion, a later analysis showed, was greater in HLA-associated TCR beta chains than in equally common others. In vitro work confirmed that three CMV-associated chains recognize CMV antigens.

Germline CDR1 is MDHEN and CDR2 is SYDVKM. The trim removed 5 bases at V and 2 bases at J, leaving 6 bases unmatched. The CDR3 runs to 17 residues. It was with 60 Vbeta and 13 Jbeta primers that the PCR ran. Under the authors' procedure: An analysis performed later counted about 80 million unique TCR beta chains (around 11 million of them shared). Clones were sequenced by immunoSEQ multiplex PCR, and TCRdb holds only the in-frame ones, with some missing. Clonal size and the V and J genes are those of that table, whereas D and trimming came from the DNA. This table has about 78,000 clones, about three quarters appearing once. As for this clone: Its specificity is not known.

This rearrangement joins TRBV28 to TRBJ2-6; 10 nucleotides agree with TRBD1. This TCR was recovered from a woman aged 40 to 50 in good health and CMV-seropositive. Sequenced sample: PBMCs. For the CDR3, the DNA is TGTGCCAGCAGTCCGGGACAGGGGTTTGCTGGGGCCAACGTCCTGACTTTC. Amino acids: CASSPGQGFAGANVLTF.